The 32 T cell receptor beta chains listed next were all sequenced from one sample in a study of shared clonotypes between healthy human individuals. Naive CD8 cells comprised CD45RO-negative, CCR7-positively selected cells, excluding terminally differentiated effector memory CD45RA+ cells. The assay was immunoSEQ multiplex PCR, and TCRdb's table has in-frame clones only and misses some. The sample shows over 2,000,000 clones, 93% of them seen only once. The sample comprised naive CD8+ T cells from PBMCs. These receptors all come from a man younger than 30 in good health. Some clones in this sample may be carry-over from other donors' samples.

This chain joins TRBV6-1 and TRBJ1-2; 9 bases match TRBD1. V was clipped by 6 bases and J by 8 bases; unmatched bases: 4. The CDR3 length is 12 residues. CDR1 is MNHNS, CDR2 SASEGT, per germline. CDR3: CASSDRGKGYTF. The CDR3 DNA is TGTGCCAGCAGCGACAGGGGGAAGGGCTACACCTTC.

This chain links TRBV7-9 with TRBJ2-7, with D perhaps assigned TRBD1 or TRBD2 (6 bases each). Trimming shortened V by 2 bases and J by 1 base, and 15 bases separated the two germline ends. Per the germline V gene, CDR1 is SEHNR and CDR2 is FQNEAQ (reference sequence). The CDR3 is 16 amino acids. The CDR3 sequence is CASSLNSGAGSYEQYF. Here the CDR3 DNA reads TGTGCCAGCAGCTTAAATTCAGGGGCGGGATCCTACGAGCAGTACTTC.

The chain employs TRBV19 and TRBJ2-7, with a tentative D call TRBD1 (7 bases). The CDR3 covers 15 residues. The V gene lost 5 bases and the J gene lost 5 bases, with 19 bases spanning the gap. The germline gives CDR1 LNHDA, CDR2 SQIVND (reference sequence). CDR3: CASSPREGGGDEQYF. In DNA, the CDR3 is TGTGCCAGTAGTCCGCGGGAAGGGGGCGGCGACGAGCAGTACTTC.

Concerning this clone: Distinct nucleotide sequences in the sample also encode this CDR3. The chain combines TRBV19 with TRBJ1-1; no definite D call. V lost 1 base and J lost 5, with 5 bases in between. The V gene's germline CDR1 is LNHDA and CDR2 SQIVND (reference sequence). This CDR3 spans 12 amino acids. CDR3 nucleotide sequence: TGTGCCAGTAGTATAGGGCCGACTGAAGCTTTCTTT. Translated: CASSIGPTEAFF.

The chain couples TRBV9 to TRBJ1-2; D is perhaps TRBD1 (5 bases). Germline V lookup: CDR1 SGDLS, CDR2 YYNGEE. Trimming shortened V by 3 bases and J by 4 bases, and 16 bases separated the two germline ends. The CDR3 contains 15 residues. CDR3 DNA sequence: TGTGCCAGCAGCGGAGATCCCGGGGCGCGCTATGGCTACACCTTC. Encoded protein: CASSGDPGARYGYTF.

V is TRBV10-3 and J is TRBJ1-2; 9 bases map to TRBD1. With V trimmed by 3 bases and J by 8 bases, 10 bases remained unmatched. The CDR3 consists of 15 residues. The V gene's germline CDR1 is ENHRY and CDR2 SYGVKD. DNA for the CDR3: TGTGCCATCAGTGACACCGGGACAGGGTCCTGGGGCTACACCTTC. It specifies CAISDTGTGSWGYTF.

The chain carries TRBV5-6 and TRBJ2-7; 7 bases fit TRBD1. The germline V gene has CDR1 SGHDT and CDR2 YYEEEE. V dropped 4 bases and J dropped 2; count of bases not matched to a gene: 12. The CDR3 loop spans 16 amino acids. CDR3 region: CASSQFQGVGAYEQYF. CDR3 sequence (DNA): TGTGCCAGCAGCCAATTTCAGGGGGTTGGTGCCTACGAGCAGTACTTC.

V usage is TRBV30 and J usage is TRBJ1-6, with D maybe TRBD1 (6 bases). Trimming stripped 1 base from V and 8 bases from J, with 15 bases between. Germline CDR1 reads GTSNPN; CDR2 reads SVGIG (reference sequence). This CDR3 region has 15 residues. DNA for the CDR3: TGTGCCTGGAGTGAGACCGGGACAAGGGATTCACCCCTCCACTTT. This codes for CAWSETGTRDSPLHF.

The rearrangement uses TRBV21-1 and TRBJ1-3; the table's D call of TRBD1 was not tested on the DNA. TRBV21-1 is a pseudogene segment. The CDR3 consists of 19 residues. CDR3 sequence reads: CASSKVFLLGQGSGNTIYF. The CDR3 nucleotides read TGTGCCAGCAGCAAAGTCTTCTTACTGGGACAGGGGTCTGGAAACACCATATATTTT.

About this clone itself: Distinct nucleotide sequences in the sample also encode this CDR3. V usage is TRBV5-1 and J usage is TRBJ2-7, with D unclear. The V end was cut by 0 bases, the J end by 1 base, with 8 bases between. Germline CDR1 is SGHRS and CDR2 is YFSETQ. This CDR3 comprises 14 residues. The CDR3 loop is CASSLAPGSYEQYF. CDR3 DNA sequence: TGCGCCAGCAGCTTGGCCCCGGGTTCCTACGAGCAGTACTTC. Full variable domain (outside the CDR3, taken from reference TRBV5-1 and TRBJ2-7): KAGVTQTPRYLIKTRGQQVTLSCSPISGHRSVSWYQQTPGQGLQFLFEYFSETQRNKGNFPGRFSGRQFSNSRSEMNVSTLELGDSALYLCASSLAPGSYEQYFGPGTRLTVT.

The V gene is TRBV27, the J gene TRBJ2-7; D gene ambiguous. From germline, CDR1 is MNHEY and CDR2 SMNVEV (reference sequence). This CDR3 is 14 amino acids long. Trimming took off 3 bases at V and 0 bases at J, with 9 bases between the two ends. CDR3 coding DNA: TGTGCCAGCAGTTTCGGGCCGCTCTCCTACGAGCAGTACTTC. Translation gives CASSFGPLSYEQYF.

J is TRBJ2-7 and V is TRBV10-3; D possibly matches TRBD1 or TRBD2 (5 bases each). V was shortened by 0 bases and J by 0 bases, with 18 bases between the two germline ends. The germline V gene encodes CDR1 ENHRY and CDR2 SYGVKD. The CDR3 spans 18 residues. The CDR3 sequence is CAISESSARVGSSYEQYF. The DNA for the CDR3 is TGTGCCATCAGTGAGTCGAGTGCCAGGGTTGGGAGCTCCTACGAGCAGTACTTC.

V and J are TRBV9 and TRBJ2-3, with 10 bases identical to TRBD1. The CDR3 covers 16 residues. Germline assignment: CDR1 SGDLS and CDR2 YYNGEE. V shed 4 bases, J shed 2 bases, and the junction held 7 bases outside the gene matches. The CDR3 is CASSQIGTGVTDTQYF. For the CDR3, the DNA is TGTGCCAGCAGCCAAATAGGGACAGGGGTCACAGATACGCAGTATTTT.

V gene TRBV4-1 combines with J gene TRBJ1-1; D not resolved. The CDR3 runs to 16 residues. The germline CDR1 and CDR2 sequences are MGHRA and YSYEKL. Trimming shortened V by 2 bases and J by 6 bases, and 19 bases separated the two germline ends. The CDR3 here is CASSQTLRGVIPEAFF. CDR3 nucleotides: TGCGCCAGCAGCCAAACCCTGCGGGGAGTGATTCCTGAAGCTTTCTTT.

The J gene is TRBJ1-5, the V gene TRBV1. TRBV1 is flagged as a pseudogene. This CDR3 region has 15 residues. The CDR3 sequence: CTSSHLYPPDQPQHF. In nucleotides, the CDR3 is TGCACCAGCAGCCACCTCTACCCGCCGGATCAGCCCCAGCATTTT.

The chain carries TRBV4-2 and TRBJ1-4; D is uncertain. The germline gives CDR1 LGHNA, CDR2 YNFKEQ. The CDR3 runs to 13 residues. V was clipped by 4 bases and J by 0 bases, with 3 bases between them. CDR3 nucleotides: TGTGCCAGCAGCCGGGCAACTAATGAAAAACTGTTTTTT. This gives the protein CASSRATNEKLFF.

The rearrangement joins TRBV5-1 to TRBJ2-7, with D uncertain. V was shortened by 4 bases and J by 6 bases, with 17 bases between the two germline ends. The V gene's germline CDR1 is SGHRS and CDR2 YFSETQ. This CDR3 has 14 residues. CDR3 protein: CASSPSDGRSEQYF. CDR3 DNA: TGCGCCAGCAGCCCATCGGACGGGCGAAGCGAGCAGTACTTC.

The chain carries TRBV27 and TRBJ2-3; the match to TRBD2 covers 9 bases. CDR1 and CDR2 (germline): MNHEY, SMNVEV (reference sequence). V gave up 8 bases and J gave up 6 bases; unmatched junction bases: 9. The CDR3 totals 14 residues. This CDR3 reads CASGRLAGPDTQYF. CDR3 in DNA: TGTGCCAGCGGTAGGCTAGCGGGACCGGATACGCAGTATTTT.

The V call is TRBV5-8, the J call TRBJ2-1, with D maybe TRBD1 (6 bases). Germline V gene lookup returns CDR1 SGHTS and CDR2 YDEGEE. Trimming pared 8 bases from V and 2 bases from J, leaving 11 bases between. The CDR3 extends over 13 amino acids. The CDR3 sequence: CASSTGAYNEQFF. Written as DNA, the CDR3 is TGTGCCAGTTCGACAGGAGCCTACAATGAGCAGTTCTTC. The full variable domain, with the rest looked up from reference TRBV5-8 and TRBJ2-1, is EAGVTQSPTHLIKTRGQQATLRCSPISGHTSVYWYQQALGLGLQFLLWYDEGEERNRGNFPPRFSGRQFPNYSSELNVNALELEDSALYLCASSTGAYNEQFFGPGTRLTVL.

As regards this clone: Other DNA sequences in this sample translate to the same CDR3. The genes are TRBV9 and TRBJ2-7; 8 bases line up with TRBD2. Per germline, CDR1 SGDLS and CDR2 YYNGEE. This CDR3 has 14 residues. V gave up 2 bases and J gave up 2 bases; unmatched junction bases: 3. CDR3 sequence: CASSVTSGAYEQYF. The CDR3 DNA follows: TGTGCCAGCAGCGTTACTAGCGGAGCCTACGAGCAGTACTTC.

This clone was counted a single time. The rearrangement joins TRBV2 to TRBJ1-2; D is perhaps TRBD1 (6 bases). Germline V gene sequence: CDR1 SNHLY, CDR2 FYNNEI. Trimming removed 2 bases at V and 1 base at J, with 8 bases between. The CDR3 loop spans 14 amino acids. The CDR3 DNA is TGTGCCAGCAGTGAAAGACAGGTTAACTATGGCTACACCTTC. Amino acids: CASSERQVNYGYTF.

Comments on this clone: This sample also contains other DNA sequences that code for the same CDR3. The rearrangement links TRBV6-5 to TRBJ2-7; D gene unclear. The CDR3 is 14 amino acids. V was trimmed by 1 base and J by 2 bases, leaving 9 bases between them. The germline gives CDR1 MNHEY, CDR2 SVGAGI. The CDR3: CASSYFGGAYEQYF. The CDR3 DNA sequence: TGTGCCAGCAGTTACTTTGGTGGAGCCTACGAGCAGTACTTC.

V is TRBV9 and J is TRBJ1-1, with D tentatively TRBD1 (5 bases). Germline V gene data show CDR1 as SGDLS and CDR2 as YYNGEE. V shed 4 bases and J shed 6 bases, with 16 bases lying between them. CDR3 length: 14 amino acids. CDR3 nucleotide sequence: TGTGCCAGCAGCTTCGGGACGGCGAGCGCTGAAGCTTTCTTT. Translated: CASSFGTASAEAFF. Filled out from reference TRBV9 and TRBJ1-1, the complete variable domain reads DSGVTQTPKHLITATGQRVTLRCSPRSGDLSVYWYQQSLDQGLQFLIQYYNGEERAKGNILERFSAQQFPDLHSELNLSSLELGDSALYFCASSFGTASAEAFFGQGTRLTVV.

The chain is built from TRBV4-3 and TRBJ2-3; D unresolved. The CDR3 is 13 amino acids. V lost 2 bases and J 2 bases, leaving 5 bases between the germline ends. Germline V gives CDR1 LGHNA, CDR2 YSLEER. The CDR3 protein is CASSQITTDTQYF. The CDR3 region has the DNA TGCGCCAGCAGCCAAATCACCACAGATACGCAGTATTTT.

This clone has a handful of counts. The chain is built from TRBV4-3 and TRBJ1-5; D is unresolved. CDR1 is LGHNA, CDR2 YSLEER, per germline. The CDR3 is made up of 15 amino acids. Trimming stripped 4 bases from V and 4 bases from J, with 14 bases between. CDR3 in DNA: TGCGCCAGCAGCCCGGAGGCGATCGGGAATCAGCCCCAGCATTTT. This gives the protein CASSPEAIGNQPQHF.

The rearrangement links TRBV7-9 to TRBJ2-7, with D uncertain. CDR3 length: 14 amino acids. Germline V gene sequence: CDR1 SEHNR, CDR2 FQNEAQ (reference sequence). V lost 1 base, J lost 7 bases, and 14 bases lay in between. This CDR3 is CASSLEYTGSEQYF. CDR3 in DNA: TGTGCCAGCAGCTTAGAATACACTGGGTCTGAGCAGTACTTC.

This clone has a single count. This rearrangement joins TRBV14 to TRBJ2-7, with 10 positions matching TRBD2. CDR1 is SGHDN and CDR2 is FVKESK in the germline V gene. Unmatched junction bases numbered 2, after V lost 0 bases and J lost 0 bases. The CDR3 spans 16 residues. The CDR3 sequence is CASSQDGLAASYEQYF. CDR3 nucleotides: TGTGCCAGCAGCCAAGACGGACTAGCGGCCTCCTACGAGCAGTACTTC. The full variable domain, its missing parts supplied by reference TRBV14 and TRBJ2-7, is EAGVTQFPSHSVIEKGQTVTLRCDPISGHDNLYWYRRVMGKEIKFLLHFVKESKQDESGMPNNRFLAERTGGTYSTLKVQPAELEDSGVYFCASSQDGLAASYEQYFGPGTRLTVT.

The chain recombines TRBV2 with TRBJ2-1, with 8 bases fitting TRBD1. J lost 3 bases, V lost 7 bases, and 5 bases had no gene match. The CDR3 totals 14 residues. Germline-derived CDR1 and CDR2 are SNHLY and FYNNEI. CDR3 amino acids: CASTFGQGYNEQFF. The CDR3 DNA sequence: TGTGCCAGCACGTTCGGACAGGGCTACAATGAGCAGTTCTTC.

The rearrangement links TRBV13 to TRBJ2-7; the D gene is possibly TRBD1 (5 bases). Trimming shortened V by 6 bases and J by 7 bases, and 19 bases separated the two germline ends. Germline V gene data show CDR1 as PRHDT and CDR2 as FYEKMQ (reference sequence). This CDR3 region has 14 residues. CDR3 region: CASSPPLTVVEQYF. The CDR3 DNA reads TGTGCCAGCAGTCCCCCCCTGACAGTCGTTGAGCAGTACTTC.

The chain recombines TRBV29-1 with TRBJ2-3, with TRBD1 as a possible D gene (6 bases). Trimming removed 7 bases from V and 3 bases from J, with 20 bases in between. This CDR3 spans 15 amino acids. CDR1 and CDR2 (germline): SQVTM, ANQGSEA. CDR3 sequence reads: CSAGASGDRTDTQYF. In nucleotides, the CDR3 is TGCAGCGCCGGTGCGTCAGGGGATAGAACAGATACGCAGTATTTT.

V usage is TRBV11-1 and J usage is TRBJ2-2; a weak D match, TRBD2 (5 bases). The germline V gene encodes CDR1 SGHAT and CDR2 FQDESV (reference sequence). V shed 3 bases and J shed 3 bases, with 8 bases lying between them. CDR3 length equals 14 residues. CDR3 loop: CASSLVGDTGELFF. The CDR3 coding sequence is TGTGCCAGCAGCTTGGTCGGGGACACCGGGGAGCTGTTTTTT.

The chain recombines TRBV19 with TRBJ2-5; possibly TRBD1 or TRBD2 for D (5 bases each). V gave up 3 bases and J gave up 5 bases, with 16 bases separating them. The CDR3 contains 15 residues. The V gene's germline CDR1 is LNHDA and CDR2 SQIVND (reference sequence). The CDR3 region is CASSIPGGAEETQYF. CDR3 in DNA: TGTGCCAGTAGTATCCCTGGGGGAGCGGAGGAGACCCAGTACTTC.